The present T cell receptor (beta chain) was sequenced within a study of blood T cell repertoires in COVID-19. The length of the CDR3 is 13 residues. After removal of 10 bases from V and 0 bases from J, the junction contained 4 bases not matched to a gene. Germline CDR1 MGHDK, CDR2 SYGVNS. Original methodology: Reference gene primers were amplified, and this amplification served to estimate nucleated cell counts. The data were produced by immunoSEQ multiplex PCR, yet TCRdb's version contains in-frame clones alone and is incomplete. V, J and clone size were drawn from that table, and D and trimming were deduced from the DNA. This table holds 120,000 or so clones, around 87% found once.

Sequencing was performed on peripheral blood. The chain combines TRBV25-1 with TRBJ1-2; 8 bases are shared with TRBD1. The clonotype comes from a man aged 50 to 59 with acute or convalescent COVID-19. The CDR3 sequence: CATRTGTNYGYTF. The CDR3 DNA sequence: TGTGCCACCAGGACAGGGACTAACTATGGCTACACCTTC.